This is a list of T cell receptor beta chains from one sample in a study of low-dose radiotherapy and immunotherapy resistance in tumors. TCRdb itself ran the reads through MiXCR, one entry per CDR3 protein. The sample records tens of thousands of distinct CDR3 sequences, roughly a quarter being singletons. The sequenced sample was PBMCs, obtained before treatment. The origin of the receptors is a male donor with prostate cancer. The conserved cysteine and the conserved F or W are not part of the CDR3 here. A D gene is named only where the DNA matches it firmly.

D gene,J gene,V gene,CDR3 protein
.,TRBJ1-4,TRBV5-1,ASSSGYTTNEKLF
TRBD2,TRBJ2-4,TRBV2,ASRLGRGDGNIQY
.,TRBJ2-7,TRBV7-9,ASSFAQVREQY
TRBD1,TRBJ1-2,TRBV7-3,ASSPQTGDGYT
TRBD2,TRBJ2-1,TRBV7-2,ASSLRRLSGSNEQF
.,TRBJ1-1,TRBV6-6,ASSYTSTGGTEAF
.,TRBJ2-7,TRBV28,ASSRQDYEQY
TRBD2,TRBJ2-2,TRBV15,ATSRPGLADFTGELF
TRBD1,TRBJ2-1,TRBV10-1,ASSDRDRENNEQF
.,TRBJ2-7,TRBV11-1,ASSTYPLGGGYEQY
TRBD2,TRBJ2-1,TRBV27,ASSLSTSVEF
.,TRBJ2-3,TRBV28,ASRGWRATDTQY
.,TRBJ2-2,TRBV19,ASSIFAGNTGELF
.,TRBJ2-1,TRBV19,ASSIAHEQF
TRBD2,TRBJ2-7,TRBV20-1,SARSTSGGHYEQY
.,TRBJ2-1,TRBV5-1,ASSFGGGSYNEQF
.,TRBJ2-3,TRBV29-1,SVELGERSTDTQY
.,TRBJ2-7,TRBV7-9,ASTQSTGPSYEQY
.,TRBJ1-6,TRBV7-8,ASSFVGRGDSPLH
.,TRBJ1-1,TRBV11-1,ASSLLADTEAF
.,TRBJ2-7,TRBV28,ASTNSLSSYEQY
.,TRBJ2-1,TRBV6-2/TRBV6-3,ASSYYFSVEQF
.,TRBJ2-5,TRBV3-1,ASSHPREFQETQY
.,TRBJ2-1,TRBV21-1,ASSRLAGRDNEQF
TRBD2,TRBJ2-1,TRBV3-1,ASSLVGLAGGYGNEQF
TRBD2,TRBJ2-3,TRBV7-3,ASSLIAGEERDTQY
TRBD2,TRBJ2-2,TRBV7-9,ASSLPDGLAEGTGELF
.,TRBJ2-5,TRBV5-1,ASSTDSLQETQY
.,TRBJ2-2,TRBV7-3,ASSLTPWNTGELFF
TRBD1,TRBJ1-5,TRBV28,ASVEEGQPNQPHH
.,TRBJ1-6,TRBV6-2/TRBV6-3,ASSYSGDRAPLH
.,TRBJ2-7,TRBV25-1,ASSVTIYEQH
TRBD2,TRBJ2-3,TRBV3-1,ASSQDVAGGTDTQY
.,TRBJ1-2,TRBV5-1,ASSLDEGSNYGYT
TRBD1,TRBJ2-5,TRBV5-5,ASSLDRGGTQY
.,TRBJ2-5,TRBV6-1,ASSELGDWETQY
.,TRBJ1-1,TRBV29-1,SVFGGMNTEAF
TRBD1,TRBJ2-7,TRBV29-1,SVVFYRGSEQY
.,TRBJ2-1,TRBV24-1,ATSDPPGNEQF
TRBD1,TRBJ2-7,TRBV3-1,ASSRQGTETYEQY
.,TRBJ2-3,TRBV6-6,ASGSTDTQY
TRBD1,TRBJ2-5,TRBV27,ASSTLTTGERVRGETQY
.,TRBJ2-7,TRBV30,AWSLTGEGQY
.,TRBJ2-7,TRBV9,ASSQDPGYGEQY
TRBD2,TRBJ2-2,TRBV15,ATRAGGPNTGELF
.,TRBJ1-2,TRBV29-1,SASPGAGYGYT
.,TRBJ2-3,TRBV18,ASSRSGGVTDTQY
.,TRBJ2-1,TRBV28,ASRTDGSSYNEQF